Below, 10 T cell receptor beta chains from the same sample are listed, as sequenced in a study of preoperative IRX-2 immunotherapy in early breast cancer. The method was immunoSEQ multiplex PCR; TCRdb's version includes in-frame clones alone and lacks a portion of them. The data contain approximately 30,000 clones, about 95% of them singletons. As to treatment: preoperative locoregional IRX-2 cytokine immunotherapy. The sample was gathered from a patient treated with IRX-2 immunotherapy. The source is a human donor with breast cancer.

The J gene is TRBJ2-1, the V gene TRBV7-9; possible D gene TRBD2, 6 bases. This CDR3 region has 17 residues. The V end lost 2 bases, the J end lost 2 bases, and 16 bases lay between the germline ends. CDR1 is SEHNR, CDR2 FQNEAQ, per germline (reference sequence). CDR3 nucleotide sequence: TGTGCCAGCAGCTTAACGTTCGGGACGGGGGCCTACAATGAGCAGTTCTTC. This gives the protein CASSLTFGTGAYNEQFF.

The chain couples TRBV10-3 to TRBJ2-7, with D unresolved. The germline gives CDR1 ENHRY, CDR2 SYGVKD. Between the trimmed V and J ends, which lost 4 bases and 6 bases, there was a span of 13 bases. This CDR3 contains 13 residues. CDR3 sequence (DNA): TGTGCCATCAGTGGGGGTGAACCCAGCGAGCAGTACTTC. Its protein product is CAISGGEPSEQYF.

The DNA for the CDR3 is TGTGCCAGCAGCCCGGGACAGGGGTTAACCTCTAACTATGGCTACACCTTC. It is translated as CASSPGQGLTSNYGYTF. The chain uses TRBV7-3 and TRBJ1-2; 10 bases are a match to TRBD1. This CDR3 region has 17 residues. The J segment lost 0 bases and the V segment lost 5 bases, leaving 9 bases of the junction unmatched. Germline lookup yields CDR1 SGHTA and CDR2 FQGTGA. The variable domain in full, with the rest retrieved from reference TRBV7-3 and TRBJ1-2, is GAGVSQTPSNKVTEKGKYVELRCDPISGHTALYWYRQSLGQGPEFLIYFQGTGAADDSGLPNDRFFAVRPEGSVSTLKIQRTERGDSAVYLCASSPGQGLTSNYGYTFGSGTRLTVV.

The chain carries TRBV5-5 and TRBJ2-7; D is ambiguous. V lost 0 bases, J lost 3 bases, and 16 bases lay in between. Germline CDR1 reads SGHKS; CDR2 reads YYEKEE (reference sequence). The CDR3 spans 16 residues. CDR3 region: CASSLASWGKLYEQYF. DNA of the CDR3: TGTGCCAGCAGCTTGGCATCTTGGGGAAAACTCTACGAGCAGTACTTC. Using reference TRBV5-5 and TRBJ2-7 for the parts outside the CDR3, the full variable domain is DAGVTQSPTHLIKTRGQQVTLRCSPISGHKSVSWYQQVLGQGPQFIFQYYEKEERGRGNFPDRFSARQFPNYSSELNVNALLLGDSALYLCASSLASWGKLYEQYFGPGTRLTVT.

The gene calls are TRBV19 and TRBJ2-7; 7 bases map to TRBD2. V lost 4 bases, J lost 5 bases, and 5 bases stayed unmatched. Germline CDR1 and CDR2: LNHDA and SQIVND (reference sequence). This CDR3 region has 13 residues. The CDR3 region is CASSKQTSNEQYF. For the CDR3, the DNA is TGTGCCAGTAGTAAGCAGACTAGCAACGAGCAGTACTTC.

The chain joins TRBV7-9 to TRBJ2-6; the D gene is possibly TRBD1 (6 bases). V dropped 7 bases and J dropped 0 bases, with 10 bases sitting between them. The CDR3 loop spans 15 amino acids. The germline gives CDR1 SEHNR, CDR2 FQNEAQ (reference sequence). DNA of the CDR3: TGTGCCAGCAAAACAGGGAGCTCTGGGGCCAACGTCCTGACTTTC. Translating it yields CASKTGSSGANVLTF.

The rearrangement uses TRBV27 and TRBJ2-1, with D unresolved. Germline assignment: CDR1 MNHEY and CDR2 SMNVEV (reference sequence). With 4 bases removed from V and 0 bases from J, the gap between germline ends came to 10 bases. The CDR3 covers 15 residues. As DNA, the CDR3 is TGTGCCAGCAGTTCCCGCACGAGCTCCTACAATGAGCAGTTCTTC. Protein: CASSSRTSSYNEQFF.

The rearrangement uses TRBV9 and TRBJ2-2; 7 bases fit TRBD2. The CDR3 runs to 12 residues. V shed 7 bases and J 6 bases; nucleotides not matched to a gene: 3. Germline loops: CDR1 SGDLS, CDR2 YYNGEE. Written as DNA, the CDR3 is TGTGCCAGCGGGGGGGTACCCGGGGAGCTGTTTTTT. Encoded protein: CASGGVPGELFF.

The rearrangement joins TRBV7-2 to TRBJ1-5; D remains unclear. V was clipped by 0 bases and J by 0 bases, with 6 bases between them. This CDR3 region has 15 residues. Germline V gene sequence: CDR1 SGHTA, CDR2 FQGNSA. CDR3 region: CASSLAGYSNQPQHF. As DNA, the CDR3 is TGTGCCAGCAGCTTAGCGGGATATAGCAATCAGCCCCAGCATTTT.

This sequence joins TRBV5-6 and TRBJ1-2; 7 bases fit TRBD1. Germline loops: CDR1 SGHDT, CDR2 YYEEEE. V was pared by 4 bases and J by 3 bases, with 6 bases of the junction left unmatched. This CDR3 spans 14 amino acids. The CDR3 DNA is TGTGCCAGCAGCATCCTACAGGGGCACTATGGCTACACCTTC. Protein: CASSILQGHYGYTF. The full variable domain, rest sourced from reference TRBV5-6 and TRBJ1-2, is DAGVTQSPTHLIKTRGQQVTLRCSPKSGHDTVSWYQQALGQGPQFIFQYYEEEERQRGNFPDRFSGHQFPNYSSELNVNALLLGDSALYLCASSILQGHYGYTFGSGTRLTVV.